The 9 T cell receptor beta chains presented below share a single source sample, sequenced in a study of blood T cell repertoires in COVID-19. Repertoires were generated with immunoSEQ multiplex PCR, while TCRdb's copy carries only in-frame clones and drops some. The profile shows approximately 120,000 clones, approximately 82% of them singletons. Sequenced sample: peripheral blood. These receptors all stem from a woman aged 55-70 years with acute or convalescent COVID-19.

The chain uses TRBV11-3 and TRBJ2-7; D might be TRBD2 (5 bases). Germline V lookup: CDR1 SGHNT, CDR2 YENEEA. This CDR3 comprises 12 residues. The ends were cut back, 1 base at V and 9 bases at J, with 10 bases in the middle. The CDR3 DNA is TGTGCCAGCAGCTTAGGTGCGGGCGGGCAGTACTTC. This codes for CASSLGAGGQYF.

The chain is built from TRBV4-1 and TRBJ2-1; 15 bases line up with TRBD2. V shed 5 bases and J 10 bases; nucleotides not matched to a gene: 9. Germline-derived CDR1 and CDR2 are MGHRA and YSYEKL. The CDR3 extends over 16 amino acids. CDR3 region: CASSGRTSGGAGEQFF. In DNA form, the CDR3 reads TGCGCCAGCAGCGGCCGGACTAGCGGGGGGGCAGGGGAGCAGTTCTTC.

The chain is built from TRBV19 and TRBJ2-7, with 13 bases aligning to TRBD2. CDR3 length: 14 amino acids. The V gene end was trimmed by 9 bases and the J gene end by 5 bases; junction bases not matched to a gene: 7. Germline V gene lookup returns CDR1 LNHDA and CDR2 SQIVND (reference sequence). The CDR3 DNA is TGTGCCAGCGGGACTAGCGGGAATACCCACGAGCAGTACTTC. Amino acid sequence: CASGTSGNTHEQYF.

J is TRBJ2-7 and V is TRBV7-2, with D uncertain. V shed 5 bases and J shed 0 bases, with 17 bases lying between them. Looked up from germline, CDR1 is SGHTA and CDR2 is FQGNSA. The CDR3 totals 16 residues. For the CDR3, the DNA is TGTGCCAGCAGCAGTTCTCCGACAAGAAGCTCCTACGAGCAGTACTTC. It translates to CASSSSPTRSSYEQYF.

V is TRBV4-1 and J is TRBJ2-3; D possibly corresponds to TRBD2 (5 bases). V was trimmed by 0 bases and J by 5 bases, leaving 12 bases between them. The CDR3 has 15 amino acids. CDR1 is MGHRA and CDR2 is YSYEKL in the germline V gene. For the CDR3, the DNA is TGCGCCAGCAGCCAAGAAACATACGGACTAGATACGCAGTATTTT. Amino acid sequence: CASSQETYGLDTQYF.

The rearrangement links TRBV15 to TRBJ2-1; possibly TRBD2 for D (5 bases). V was clipped by 3 bases and J by 4 bases, with 16 bases between them. Germline CDR1 reads LNHNV; CDR2 reads YYDKDF (reference sequence). This CDR3 spans 16 amino acids. The DNA for the CDR3 is TGTGCCACCAGCAGGGCGACGGGGAGCTTTTACAATGAGCAGTTCTTC. Translated, it gives CATSRATGSFYNEQFF.

By proportion, this clone is large. The V and J genes are TRBV6-2 or TRBV6-3 and TRBJ2-1; TRBD2 matches 11 bases. Germline V gene data show CDR1 as MNHEY and CDR2 as SVGEGT. V trimming: 0 bases; J trimming: 2 bases; junction bases outside the gene matches: 9. This CDR3 is 19 amino acids long. The CDR3 bases are TGTGCCAGCAGTTACTCCAGGGGTAGCGGGGGGGCCGCCTACAATGAGCAGTTCTTC. Amino acids: CASSYSRGSGGAAYNEQFF.

CDR3 in amino acids: CASSLGVTGKGNEKLFF. The CDR3 nucleotides are TGTGCCAGCAGCTTGGGGGTTACGGGGAAGGGTAATGAAAAACTGTTTTTT. The J gene is TRBJ1-4, the V gene TRBV5-4; no firm D call. Trimming cost V 0 bases and J 4 bases, with 16 bases left between them. The CDR3 is 17 amino acids. The germline CDR1 and CDR2 sequences are SGHNT and YYREEE (reference sequence).

This CDR3 is CATRGFYNEQFF. DNA of the CDR3: TGTGCCACCAGGGGCTTTTACAATGAGCAGTTCTTC. The chain combines TRBV3-1 (or the pseudogene TRBV3-2) with TRBJ2-1, with TRBD1 as a possible D gene (6 bases). The CDR3 is 12 amino acids. The V end lost 10 bases, the J end lost 4 bases, and 11 bases lay between the germline ends. Germline lookup yields CDR1 LGHDT and CDR2 YNNKEL (reference sequence).